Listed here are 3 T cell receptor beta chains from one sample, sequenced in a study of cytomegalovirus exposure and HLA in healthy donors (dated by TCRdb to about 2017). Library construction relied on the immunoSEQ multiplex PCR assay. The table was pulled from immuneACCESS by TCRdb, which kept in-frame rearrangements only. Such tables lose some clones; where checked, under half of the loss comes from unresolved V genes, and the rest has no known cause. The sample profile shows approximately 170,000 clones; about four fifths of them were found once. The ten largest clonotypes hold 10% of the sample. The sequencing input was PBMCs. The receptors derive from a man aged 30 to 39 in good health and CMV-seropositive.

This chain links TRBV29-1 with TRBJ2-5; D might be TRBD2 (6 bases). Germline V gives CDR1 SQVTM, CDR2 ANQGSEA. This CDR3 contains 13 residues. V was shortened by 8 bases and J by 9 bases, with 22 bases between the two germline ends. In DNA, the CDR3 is TGCAGCTTCGACCGGGAAACTGGAGGGGCCCAGTACTTC. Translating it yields CSFDRETGGAQYF. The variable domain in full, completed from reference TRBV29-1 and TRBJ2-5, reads SAVISQKPSRDICQRGTSLTIQCQVDSQVTMMFWYRQQPGQSLTLIATANQGSEATYESGFVIDKFPISRPNLTFSTLTVSNMSPEDSSIYLCSFDRETGGAQYFGPGTRLLVL.

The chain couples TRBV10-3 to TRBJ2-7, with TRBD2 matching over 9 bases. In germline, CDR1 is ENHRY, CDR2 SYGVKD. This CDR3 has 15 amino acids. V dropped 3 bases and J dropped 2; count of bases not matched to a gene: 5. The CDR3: CAISDRLAATYEQYF. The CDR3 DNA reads TGTGCCATCAGTGACCGACTAGCGGCAACCTACGAGCAGTACTTC.

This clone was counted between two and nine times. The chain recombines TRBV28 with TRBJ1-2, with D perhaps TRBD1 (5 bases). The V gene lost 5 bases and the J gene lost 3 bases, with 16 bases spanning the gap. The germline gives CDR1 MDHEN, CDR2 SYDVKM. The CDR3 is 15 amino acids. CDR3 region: CASSTGDGTYYGYTF. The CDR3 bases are TGTGCCAGCAGTACAGGCGATGGAACCTACTATGGCTACACCTTC.